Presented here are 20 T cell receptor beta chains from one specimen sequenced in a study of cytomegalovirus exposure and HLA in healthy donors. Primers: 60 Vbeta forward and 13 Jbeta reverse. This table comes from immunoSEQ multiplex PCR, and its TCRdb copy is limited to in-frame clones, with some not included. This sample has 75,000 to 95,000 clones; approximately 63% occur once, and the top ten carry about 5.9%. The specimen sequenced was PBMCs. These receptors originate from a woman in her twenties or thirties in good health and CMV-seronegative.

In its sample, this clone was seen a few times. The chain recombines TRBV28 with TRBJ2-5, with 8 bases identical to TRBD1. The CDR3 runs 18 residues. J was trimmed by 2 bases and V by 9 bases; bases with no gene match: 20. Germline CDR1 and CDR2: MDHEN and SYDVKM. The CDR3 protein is CASRTRTGPSGTQETQYF. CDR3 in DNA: TGTGCCAGTAGAACCCGGACAGGGCCTTCCGGGACTCAAGAGACCCAGTACTTC. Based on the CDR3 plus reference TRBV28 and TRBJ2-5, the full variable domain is DVKVTQSSRYLVKRTGEKVFLECVQDMDHENMFWYRQDPGLGLRLIYFSYDVKMKEKGDIPEGYSVSREKKERFSLILESASTNQTSMYLCASRTRTGPSGTQETQYFGPGTRLLVL.

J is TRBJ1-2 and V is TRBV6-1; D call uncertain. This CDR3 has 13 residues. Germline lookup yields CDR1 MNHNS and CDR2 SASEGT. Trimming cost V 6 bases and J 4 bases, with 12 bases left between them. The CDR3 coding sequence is TGTGCCAGCAGCTTCGACATGGCCTATGGCTACACCTTC. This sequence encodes CASSFDMAYGYTF.

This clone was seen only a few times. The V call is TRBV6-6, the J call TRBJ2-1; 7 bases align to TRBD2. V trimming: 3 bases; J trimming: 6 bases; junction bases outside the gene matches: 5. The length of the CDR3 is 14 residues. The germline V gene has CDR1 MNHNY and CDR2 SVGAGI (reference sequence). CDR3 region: CASSYGVAGNEQFF. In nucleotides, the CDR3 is TGTGCCAGCAGTTATGGAGTAGCGGGCAATGAGCAGTTCTTC.

DNA of the CDR3: TGTGCCAGCAGTTCGAGAACGACAGGGTGGAGAGGGGGCTACACCTTC. Amino acids: CASSSRTTGWRGGYTF. J is TRBJ1-2 and V is TRBV6-5, with 7 bases lining up with TRBD1. Germline V gene sequence: CDR1 MNHEY, CDR2 SVGAGI. The CDR3 has 16 amino acids. After removal of 4 bases from V and 8 bases from J, the junction contained 16 bases not matched to a gene.

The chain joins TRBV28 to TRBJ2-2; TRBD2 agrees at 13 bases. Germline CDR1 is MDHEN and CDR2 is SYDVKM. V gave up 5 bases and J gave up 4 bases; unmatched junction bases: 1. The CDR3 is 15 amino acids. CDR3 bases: TGTGCCAGCAGTAGGACTAGCGGGGGCACCGGGGAGCTGTTTTTT. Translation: CASSRTSGGTGELFF.

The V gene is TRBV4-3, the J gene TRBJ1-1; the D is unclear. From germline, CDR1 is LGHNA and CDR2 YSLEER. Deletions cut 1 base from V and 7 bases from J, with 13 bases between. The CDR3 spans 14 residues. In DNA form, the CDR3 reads TGCGCCAGCAGCCAAGTCGAGGGAGGGATTGAAGCTTTCTTT. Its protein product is CASSQVEGGIEAFF.

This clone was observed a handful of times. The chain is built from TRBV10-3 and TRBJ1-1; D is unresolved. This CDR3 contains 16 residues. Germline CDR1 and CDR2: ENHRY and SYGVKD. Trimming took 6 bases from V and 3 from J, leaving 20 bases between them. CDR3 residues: CAISGGRTGKDTEAFF. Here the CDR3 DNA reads TGTGCCATCAGCGGAGGCCGGACCGGGAAAGACACTGAAGCTTTCTTT.

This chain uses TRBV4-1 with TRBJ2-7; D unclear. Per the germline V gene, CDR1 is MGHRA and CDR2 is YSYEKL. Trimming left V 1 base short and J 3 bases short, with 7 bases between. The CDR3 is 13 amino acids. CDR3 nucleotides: TGCGCCAGCAGCCAAGTTCCCTTCTACGAGCAGTACTTC. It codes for CASSQVPFYEQYF.

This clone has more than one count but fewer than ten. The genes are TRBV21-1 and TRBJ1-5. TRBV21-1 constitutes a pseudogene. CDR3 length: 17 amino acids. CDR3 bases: TGTGCCAGCAGCAAAGTCTCGGGGATCAACGGGAATCAGCCCCAGCATTTT. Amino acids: CASSKVSGINGNQPQHF.

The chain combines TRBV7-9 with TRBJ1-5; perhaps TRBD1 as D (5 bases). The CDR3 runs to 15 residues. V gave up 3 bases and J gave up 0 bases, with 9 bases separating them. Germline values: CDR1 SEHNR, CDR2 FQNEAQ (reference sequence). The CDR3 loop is CASSFGGNSNQPQHF. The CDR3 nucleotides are TGTGCCAGCAGCTTTGGGGGGAATAGCAATCAGCCCCAGCATTTT.

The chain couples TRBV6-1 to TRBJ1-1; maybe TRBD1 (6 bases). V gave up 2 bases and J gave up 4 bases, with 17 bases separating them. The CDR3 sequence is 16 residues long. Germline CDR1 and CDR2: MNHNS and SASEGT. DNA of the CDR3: TGTGCCAGCAGTGAACCTAGGACAGAATGGATCACTGAAGCTTTCTTT. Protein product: CASSEPRTEWITEAFF.

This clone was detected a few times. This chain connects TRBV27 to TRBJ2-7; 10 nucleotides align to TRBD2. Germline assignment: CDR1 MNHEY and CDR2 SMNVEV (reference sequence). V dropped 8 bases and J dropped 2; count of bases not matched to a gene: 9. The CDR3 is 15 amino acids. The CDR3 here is CASRGPAGGAYEQYF. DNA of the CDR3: TGTGCCAGCCGAGGCCCAGCGGGGGGGGCCTACGAGCAGTACTTC.

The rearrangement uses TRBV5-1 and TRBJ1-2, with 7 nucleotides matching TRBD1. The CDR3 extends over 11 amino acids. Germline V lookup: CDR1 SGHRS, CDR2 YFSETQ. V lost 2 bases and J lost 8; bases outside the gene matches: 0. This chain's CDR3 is CASSLGGGYTF. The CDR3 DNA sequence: TGCGCCAGCAGCTTAGGGGGCGGCTACACCTTC.

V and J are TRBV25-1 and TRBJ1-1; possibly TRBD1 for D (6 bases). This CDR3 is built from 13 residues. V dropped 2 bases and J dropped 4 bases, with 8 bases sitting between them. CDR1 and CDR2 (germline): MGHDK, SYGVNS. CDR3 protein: CASSEQGLTEAFF. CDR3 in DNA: TGTGCCAGCAGTGAACAGGGGCTCACTGAAGCTTTCTTT.

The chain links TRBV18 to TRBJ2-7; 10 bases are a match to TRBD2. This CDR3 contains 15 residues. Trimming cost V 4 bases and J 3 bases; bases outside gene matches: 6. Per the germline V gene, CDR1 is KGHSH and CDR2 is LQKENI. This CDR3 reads CASSQRGTSDYEQYF. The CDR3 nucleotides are TGTGCCAGCTCACAGCGTGGGACTAGCGACTACGAGCAGTACTTC.

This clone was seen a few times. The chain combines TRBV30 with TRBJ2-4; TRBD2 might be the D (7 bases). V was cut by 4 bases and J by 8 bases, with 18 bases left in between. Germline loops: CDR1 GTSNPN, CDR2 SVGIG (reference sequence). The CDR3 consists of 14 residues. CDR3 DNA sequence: TGTGCCTGGAATCTAGGGGGAGGGCCGGACATTCAGTACTTC. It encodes CAWNLGGGPDIQYF.

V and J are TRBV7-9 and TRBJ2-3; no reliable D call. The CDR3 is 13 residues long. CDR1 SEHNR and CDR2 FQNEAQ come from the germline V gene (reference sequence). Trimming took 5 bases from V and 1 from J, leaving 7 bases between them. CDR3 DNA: TGTGCCAGCAGCCCAGTGGGCACAGATACGCAGTATTTT. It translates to CASSPVGTDTQYF. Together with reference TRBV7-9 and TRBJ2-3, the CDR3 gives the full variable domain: DTGVSQNPRHKITKRGQNVTFRCDPISEHNRLYWYRQTLGQGPEFLTYFQNEAQLEKSRLLSDRFSAERPKGSFSTLEIQRTEQGDSAMYLCASSPVGTDTQYFGPGTRLTVL.

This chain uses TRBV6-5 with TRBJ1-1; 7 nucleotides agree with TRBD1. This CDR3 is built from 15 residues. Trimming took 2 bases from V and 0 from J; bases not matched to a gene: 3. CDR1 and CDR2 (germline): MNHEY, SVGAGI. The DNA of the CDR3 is TGTGCCAGCAGTTACAGGGGGCTCATGAACACTGAAGCTTTCTTT. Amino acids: CASSYRGLMNTEAFF.

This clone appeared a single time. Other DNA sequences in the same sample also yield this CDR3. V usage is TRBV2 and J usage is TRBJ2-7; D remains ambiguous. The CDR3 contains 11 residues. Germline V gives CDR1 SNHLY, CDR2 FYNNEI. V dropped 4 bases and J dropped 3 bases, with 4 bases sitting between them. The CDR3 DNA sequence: TGTGCCAGCAGTGCTCTCTACGAGCAGTACTTC. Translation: CASSALYEQYF.

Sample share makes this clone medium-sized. CDR3 in amino acids: CAWSPGLNTEAFF. As DNA, the CDR3 is TGTGCCTGGAGTCCAGGATTGAACACTGAAGCTTTCTTT. This chain connects TRBV30 to TRBJ1-1; D is ambiguous. The length of the CDR3 is 13 residues. V was clipped by 2 bases and J by 0 bases, with 7 bases between them. Germline CDR1 and CDR2: GTSNPN and SVGIG (reference sequence).